This paragraph covers one TCR beta chain sequence. These data belong to a study of blood T cell repertoires in COVID-19. This table comes from immunoSEQ multiplex PCR, and its TCRdb copy is limited to in-frame clones, with some not included. The sample contains about 59,000 clones, around 79% of which appear only once. V was cut by 6 bases and J by 0 bases, with 12 bases left in between. CDR3 size: 15 residues. Germline CDR1 reads MRHNA; CDR2 reads SNTAGT. This sequence was found in a human donor in a cohort sampled during active COVID-19. The sequenced sample consisted of peripheral blood. The chain is built from TRBV6-4 and TRBJ2-1, with TRBD2 as a possible D gene (5 bases). The CDR3 protein is CASSRTPRSYNEQFF. The CDR3, as DNA: TGTGCCAGCAGCAGGACTCCCCGCTCCTACAATGAGCAGTTCTTC.